Described below is a single TCR beta chain sequence and its context. Germline-derived CDR1 and CDR2 are MNHNS and SASEGT. V lost 11 bases to trimming and J lost 0 bases, with 11 bases between them. This CDR3 region has 14 residues. The TCRbeta library incorporated unique molecular identifiers. From the PCR reads, TCRdb called clonotypes with MiXCR, one entry per CDR3 protein. Of some 640,000 distinct CDR3 sequences listed, around a sixth are singletons. These data come from a study of T-cell reconstitution after alpha-beta-depleted transplantation in children. This TCR derives from a human donor who donated a stem cell graft to a child with acute myeloid leukemia. This material consisted of PBMCs from the stem cell graft donor, taken from the stem cell graft. This sequence joins TRBV6-1 and TRBJ2-6, with D unresolved. CDR3 DNA: TGTGCCCTACGTGGGTACTCTGGGGCCAACGTCCTGACTTTC. Its protein is CALRGYSGANVLTF.